This T cell receptor beta chain was identified in a study of control samples from healthy donors and cancer patients. CDR3 length: 15 amino acids. Germline CDR1 reads SGHAT; CDR2 reads FQNNGV. V shed 6 bases and J shed 2 bases, with 15 bases lying between them. Repertoires were generated with immunoSEQ multiplex PCR, while TCRdb's copy carries only in-frame clones and drops some. In the table there are tens of thousands of clones, under 90% of which are singletons. The sequenced material came from blood. The gene calls are TRBV11-2 and TRBJ2-3; D may be TRBD1 or TRBD2 (6 bases each). This TCR was sampled from a man between 70 and 80 years old in good health. This chain's CDR3 is CASRSRGALTDTQYF. Written as DNA, the CDR3 is TGTGCCAGCAGGTCAAGGGGGGCACTCACAGATACGCAGTATTTT.